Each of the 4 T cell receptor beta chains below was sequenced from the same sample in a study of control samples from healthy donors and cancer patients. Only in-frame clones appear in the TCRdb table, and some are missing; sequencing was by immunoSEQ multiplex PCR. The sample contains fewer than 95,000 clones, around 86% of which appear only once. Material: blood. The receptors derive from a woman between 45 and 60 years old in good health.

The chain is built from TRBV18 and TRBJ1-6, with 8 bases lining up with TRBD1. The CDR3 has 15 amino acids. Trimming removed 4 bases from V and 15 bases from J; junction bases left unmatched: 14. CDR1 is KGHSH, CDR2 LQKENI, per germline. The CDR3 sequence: CASSLVPGQEKRLHF. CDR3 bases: TGTGCCAGCTCACTAGTCCCGGGACAGGAGAAACGCCTCCACTTT. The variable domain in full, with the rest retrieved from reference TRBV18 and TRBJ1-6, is NAGVMQNPRHLVRRRGQEARLRCSPMKGHSHVYWYRQLPEEGLKFMVYLQKENIIDESGMPKERFSAEFPKEGPSILRIQQVVRGDSAAYFCASSLVPGQEKRLHFGNGTRLTVT.

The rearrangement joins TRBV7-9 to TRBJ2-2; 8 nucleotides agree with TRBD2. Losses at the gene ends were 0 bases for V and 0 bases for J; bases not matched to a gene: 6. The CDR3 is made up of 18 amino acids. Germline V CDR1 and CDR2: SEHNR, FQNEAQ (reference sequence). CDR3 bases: TGTGCCAGCAGCTTAGCGGTCCTAGCGGGTACGAACACCGGGGAGCTGTTTTTT. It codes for CASSLAVLAGTNTGELFF.

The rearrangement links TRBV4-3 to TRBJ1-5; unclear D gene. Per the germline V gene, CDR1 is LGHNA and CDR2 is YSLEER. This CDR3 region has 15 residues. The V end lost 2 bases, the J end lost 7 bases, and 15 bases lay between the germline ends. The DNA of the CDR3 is TGCGCCAGCAGCCAAAATTATGGGGAGTGGCAGCCCCAGCATTTT. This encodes CASSQNYGEWQPQHF.

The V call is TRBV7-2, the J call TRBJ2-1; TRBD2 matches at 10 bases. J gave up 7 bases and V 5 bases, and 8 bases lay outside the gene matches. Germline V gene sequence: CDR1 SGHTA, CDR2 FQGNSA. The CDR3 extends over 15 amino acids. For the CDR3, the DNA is TGTGCCAGCAGCACTCCGGGACTAGCGCAGAATGAGCAGTTCTTC. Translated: CASSTPGLAQNEQFF. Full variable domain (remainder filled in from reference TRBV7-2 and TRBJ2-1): GAGVSQSPSNKVTEKGKDVELRCDPISGHTALYWYRQSLGQGLEFLIYFQGNSAPDKSGLPSDRFSAERTGGSVSTLTIQRTQQEDSAVYLCASSTPGLAQNEQFFGPGTRLTVL.